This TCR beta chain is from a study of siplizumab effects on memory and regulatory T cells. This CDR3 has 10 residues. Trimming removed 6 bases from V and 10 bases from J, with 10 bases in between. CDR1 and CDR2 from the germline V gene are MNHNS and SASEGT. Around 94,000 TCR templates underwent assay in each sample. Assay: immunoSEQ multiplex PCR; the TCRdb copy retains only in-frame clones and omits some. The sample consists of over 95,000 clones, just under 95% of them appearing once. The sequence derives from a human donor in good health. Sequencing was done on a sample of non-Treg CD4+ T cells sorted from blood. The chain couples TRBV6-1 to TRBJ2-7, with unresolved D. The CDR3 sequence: CASRTTRQYF. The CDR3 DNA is TGTGCCAGCAGGACGACCCGACAGTACTTC.